What follows are 10 T cell receptor beta chains derived from one specimen sequenced in a study of Ad26.COV2.S vaccination and SARS-CoV-2 variants (TCRdb year 2021). Libraries were prepared through the immunoSEQ multiplex PCR assay. The source is immuneACCESS, and TCRdb retained only in-frame sequences with V and J called. Part of the clones is not carried over; for the studies checked, unresolved V genes explain less than half of this, and the remainder is unexplained. For this sample the table gives 500,000 or so clones, of which 87% were detected only once. The top ten hold about 13% of the sample. The treatment or condition label, read with the paper, signifies: 15 to 20 received Ad26.COV2.S at low or high dose, single or two shots; about five received placebo; per-sample allocation not given. For vaccine and placebo recipients, repertoires were sequenced using samples collected on day 63 after the first injection.

This material consisted of peripheral blood, taken in a trial of Ad26.COV2.S vaccine versus placebo. The origin of the receptors is a person aged 18 to 65 who received the Ad26.COV2.S COVID-19 vaccine or a placebo.

The genes are TRBV27 and TRBJ1-2; maybe TRBD1 (6 bases). Germline V gene sequence: CDR1 MNHEY, CDR2 SMNVEV (reference sequence). V gave up 6 bases and J gave up 5 bases, with 13 bases separating them. The CDR3 contains 13 residues. The CDR3 sequence: CASSQTGWYGYTF. The CDR3, as DNA: TGTGCCAGCAGCCAAACAGGGTGGTATGGCTACACCTTC.

Concerning this clone: One junction end disagrees with the germline gene, perhaps due to a read error. The chain joins TRBV9 to TRBJ2-7; D is possibly TRBD1 or TRBD2 (6 bases each). Germline V lookup: CDR1 SGDLS, CDR2 YYNGEE. The CDR3 loop spans 10 amino acids. Here the CDR3 DNA reads TGTGCCAGCGGTCGGGCGGGACACAACTTC. Translation: CASGRAGHNF.

The chain has TRBV7-9 and TRBJ2-5; TRBD1 aligns across 10 bases. J gave up 5 bases and V 7 bases, and 10 bases lay outside the gene matches. The CDR3 covers 15 residues. Germline assignment: CDR1 SEHNR and CDR2 FQNEAQ (reference sequence). The CDR3 DNA reads TGTGCCAGCACCTCAACGACAGGGGGCTTTGAGACCCAGTACTTC. Residues: CASTSTTGGFETQYF.

This clone was counted once. This chain links TRBV12-5 with TRBJ2-3; 7 nucleotides align to TRBD2. V shed 4 bases, J shed 0 bases, and the junction held 7 bases outside the gene matches. Germline CDR1 reads LGHNT; CDR2 reads FRNRAP. The CDR3 covers 16 residues. Here the CDR3 DNA reads TGTGCTAGTGGTTCTTCCATTAGCGGGAGCACAGATACGCAGTATTTT. Protein product: CASGSSISGSTDTQYF.

This clone was observed a single time. The rearrangement uses TRBV5-4 and TRBJ2-1; a possible D gene is TRBD1 (5 bases). With 6 bases removed from V and 0 bases from J, the gap between germline ends came to 25 bases. The CDR3 totals 19 residues. Germline V CDR1 and CDR2: SGHNT, YYREEE (reference sequence). The CDR3 DNA follows: TGTGCCAGCACCACAGGTGAGCTGCAGGCTGAACGCTCCTACAATGAGCAGTTCTTC. Its translation: CASTTGELQAERSYNEQFF.

The chain has TRBV6-1 and TRBJ2-1; 12 positions agree with TRBD2. The germline V gene encodes CDR1 MNHNS and CDR2 SASEGT. Trimming removed 2 bases from V and 10 bases from J; junction bases left unmatched: 9. The CDR3 is made up of 16 amino acids. For the CDR3, the DNA is TGTGCCAGCAGTGAAAGGACTAGCGGGATAGTGATAGAGCAGTTCTTC. Its translation: CASSERTSGIVIEQFF.

The chain combines TRBV7-3 with TRBJ2-5, with a tentative D call TRBD2 (5 bases). V was shortened by 4 bases and J by 5 bases, with 11 bases between the two germline ends. The V gene's germline CDR1 is SGHTA and CDR2 FQGTGA. The CDR3 covers 13 residues. The CDR3, as DNA: TGTGCCAGCAGCTATAGGGCGGGCGAGACCCAGTACTTC. It yields the protein CASSYRAGETQYF.

The rearrangement uses TRBV24-1 and TRBJ1-5, with no clear D. V lost 3 bases to trimming and J lost 0 bases, with 8 bases between them. Germline V gene data show CDR1 as KGHDR and CDR2 as SFDVKD. The length of the CDR3 is 15 residues. The CDR3 region is CATSDPRGSNQPQHF. CDR3 sequence (DNA): TGTGCCACCAGTGATCCGCGGGGTAGCAATCAGCCCCAGCATTTT.

The V call is TRBV5-1, the J call TRBJ2-7; 9 nucleotides line up with TRBD2. V was clipped by 0 bases and J by 7 bases; unmatched bases: 8. Germline loops: CDR1 SGHRS, CDR2 YFSETQ. This CDR3 region has 15 residues. The CDR3 reads CASSLVAAGGVEQYF. The CDR3 nucleotides read TGCGCCAGCAGCTTGGTGGCAGCGGGAGGTGTTGAGCAGTACTTC.

This clone was seen many times. The chain joins TRBV27 to TRBJ1-6, with 7 bases aligning to TRBD1. This CDR3 has 14 residues. The junction had 9 bases not matched to a gene; V was cut back by 6 bases and J by 10 bases. Germline CDR1 is MNHEY and CDR2 is SMNVEV (reference sequence). CDR3: CASRNRGEGSPLHF. CDR3 coding DNA: TGTGCCAGCAGGAACAGGGGTGAAGGATCACCCCTCCACTTT.